The 5 T cell receptor beta chains below all came from one sample that was sequenced in a study of Graves' ophthalmopathy and Graves' hyperthyroidism. RNA transcripts yielded amplified TCR beta CDR3 regions. Scientists carried out first-round RT-PCR using HTBI primers and then a second-round multiplex PCR. TCRdb reanalysed the multiplex PCR reads using MiXCR and keeps one entry per CDR3 protein. The sample shows about 400,000 distinct CDR3 sequences, around 21% of them seen only once. The source material was peripheral blood. Source of these receptors: a young woman with stable Graves' hyperthyroidism.

This clonotype was seen ten or more times. The chain recombines TRBV30 with TRBJ1-1; D gene uncertain. The CDR3 totals 11 residues. Germline V gene data show CDR1 as GTSNPN and CDR2 as SVGIG (reference sequence). Trimming pared 3 bases from V and 7 bases from J, leaving 9 bases between. The chain's CDR3 is CAWRLSYEAFF. The CDR3 DNA reads as TGTGCCTGGAGGCTCAGCTATGAAGCTTTCTTT.

The table lists this clonotype with many counts. This rearrangement joins TRBV19 to TRBJ1-2, with D unclear. Trimming stripped 3 bases from V and 4 bases from J, with 9 bases between. The CDR3 has 13 amino acids. In germline, CDR1 is LNHDA, CDR2 SQIVND (reference sequence). CDR3 protein: CASSMGSIYGYTF. The DNA of the CDR3 is TGTGCCAGTAGTATGGGCAGCATCTATGGCTACACCTTC.

This clonotype was seen ten or more times. The chain is built from TRBV20-1 and TRBJ2-7; TRBD2 agrees at 9 bases. This CDR3 region has 14 residues. V trimming: 6 bases; J trimming: 2 bases; junction bases outside the gene matches: 8. Germline CDR1 DFQATT, CDR2 SNEGSKA (reference sequence). This CDR3 reads CSATLLAGPYEQYF. The CDR3 DNA reads as TGCAGTGCCACACTACTAGCGGGTCCCTACGAGCAGTACTTC.

This clonotype turned up a few times. The CDR3, as DNA: TGTGCCAGCAGCGCATCCGGGACAGAAACCTACGAGCAGTACTTC. This gives the protein CASSASGTETYEQYF. The gene calls are TRBV7-2 and TRBJ2-7; 7 bases fit TRBD1. V lost 5 bases and J lost 2; bases outside the gene matches: 9. Germline V gives CDR1 SGHTA, CDR2 FQGNSA. The CDR3 sequence is 15 residues long.

This clonotype was detected a few times. This rearrangement joins TRBV6-5 to TRBJ1-1; the D is unclear. CDR1 and CDR2 (germline): MNHEY, SVGAGI. The CDR3 length is 17 residues. The germline V and J ends were trimmed by 1 base and 2 bases, with 17 bases remaining between them. The CDR3 DNA sequence: TGTGCCAGCAGTTACTTGTGGGGAAGTGGTGATAACACTGAAGCTTTCTTT. It encodes CASSYLWGSGDNTEAFF.